Sequencing of this T cell receptor beta chain was carried out in a study of blood T cell repertoires in COVID-19. For the study at large: Specimens from acute and convalescent COVID-19 originated in the United States, Italy and Spain. Sources were T cells, B-cell-depleted T cells, or PBMCs; the material itself was cDNA or gDNA.

This CDR3 region has 13 residues. From germline, CDR1 is MNHEY and CDR2 SVGEGT. Trimming shortened V by 2 bases and J by 2 bases, and 6 bases separated the two germline ends. In the original analysis: Reference gene primer amplification gave estimated nucleated cell counts. Assay: immunoSEQ multiplex PCR; the TCRdb copy retains only in-frame clones and omits some. V and J calls plus clone size are reproduced from that table; the DNA served to infer D and trimming. The data hold 150,000 to 200,000 clones, with 88% observed a single time. The material sequenced was peripheral blood. The chain links TRBV6-2 or TRBV6-3 to TRBJ1-2, with a possible D match to TRBD1 (6 bases). This TCR was recovered from a man aged 55 to 70 with acute or convalescent COVID-19. The CDR3, as DNA: TGTGCCAGCAGTTACGGGGGCAACTATGGCTACACCTTC. Protein sequence: CASSYGGNYGYTF.